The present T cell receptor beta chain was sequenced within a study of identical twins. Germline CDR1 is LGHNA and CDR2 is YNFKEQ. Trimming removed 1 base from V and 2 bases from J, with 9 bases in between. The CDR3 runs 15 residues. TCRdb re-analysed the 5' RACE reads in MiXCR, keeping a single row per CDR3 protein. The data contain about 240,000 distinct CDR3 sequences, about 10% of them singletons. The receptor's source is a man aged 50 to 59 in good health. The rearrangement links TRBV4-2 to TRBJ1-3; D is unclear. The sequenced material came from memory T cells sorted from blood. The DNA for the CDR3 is TGTGCCAGCAGCCAAGGTCATCGCCCTGGAAACACCATATATTTT. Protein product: CASSQGHRPGNTIYF.